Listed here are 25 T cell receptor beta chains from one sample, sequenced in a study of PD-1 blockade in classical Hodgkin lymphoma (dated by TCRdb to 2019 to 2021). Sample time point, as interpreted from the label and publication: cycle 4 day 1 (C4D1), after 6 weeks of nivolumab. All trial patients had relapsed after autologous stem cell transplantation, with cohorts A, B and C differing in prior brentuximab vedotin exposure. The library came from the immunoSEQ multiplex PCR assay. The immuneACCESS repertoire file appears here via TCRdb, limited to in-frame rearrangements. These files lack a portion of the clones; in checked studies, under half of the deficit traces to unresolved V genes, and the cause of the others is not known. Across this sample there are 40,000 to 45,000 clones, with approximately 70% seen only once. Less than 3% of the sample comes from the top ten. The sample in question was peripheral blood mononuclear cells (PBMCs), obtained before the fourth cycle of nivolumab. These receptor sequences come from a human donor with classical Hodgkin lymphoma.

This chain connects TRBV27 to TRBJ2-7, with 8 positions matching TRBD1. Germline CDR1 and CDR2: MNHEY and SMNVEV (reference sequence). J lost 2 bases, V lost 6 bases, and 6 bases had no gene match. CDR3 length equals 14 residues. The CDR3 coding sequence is TGTGCCAGCAGGACGACAGGGGCCCCCTACGAGCAGTACTTC. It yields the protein CASRTTGAPYEQYF.

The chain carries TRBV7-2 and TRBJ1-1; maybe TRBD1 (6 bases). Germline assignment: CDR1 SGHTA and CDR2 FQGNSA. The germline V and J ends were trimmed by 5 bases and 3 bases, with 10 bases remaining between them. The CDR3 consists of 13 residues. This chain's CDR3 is CASSLAGDTEAFF. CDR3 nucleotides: TGTGCCAGCAGCCTTGCAGGGGACACTGAAGCTTTCTTT.

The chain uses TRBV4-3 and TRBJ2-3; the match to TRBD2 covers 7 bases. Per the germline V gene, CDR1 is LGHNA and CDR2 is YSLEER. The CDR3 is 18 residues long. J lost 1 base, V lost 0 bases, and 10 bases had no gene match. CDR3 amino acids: CASSQDRWGEGGTDTQYF. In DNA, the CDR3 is TGCGCCAGCAGCCAAGATCGATGGGGGGAGGGCGGCACAGATACGCAGTATTTT.

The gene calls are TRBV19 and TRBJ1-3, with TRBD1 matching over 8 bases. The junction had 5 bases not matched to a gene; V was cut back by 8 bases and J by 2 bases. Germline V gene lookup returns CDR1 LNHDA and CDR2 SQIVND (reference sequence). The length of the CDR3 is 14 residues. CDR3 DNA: TGTGCCAGTGGACAGGGCCAGACTGGAAACACCATATATTTT. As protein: CASGQGQTGNTIYF.

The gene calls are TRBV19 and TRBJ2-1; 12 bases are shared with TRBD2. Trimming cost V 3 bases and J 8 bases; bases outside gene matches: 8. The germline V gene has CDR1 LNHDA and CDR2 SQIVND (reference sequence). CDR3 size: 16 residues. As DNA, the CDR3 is TGTGCCAGTAGTATCCACCCTAGCGGGGGGGAGGATGAGCAGTTCTTC. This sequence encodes CASSIHPSGGEDEQFF. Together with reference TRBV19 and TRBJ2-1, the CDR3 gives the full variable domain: DGGITQSPKYLFRKEGQNVTLSCEQNLNHDAMYWYRQDPGQGLRLIYYSQIVNDFQKGDIAEGYSVSREKKESFPLTVTSAQKNPTAFYLCASSIHPSGGEDEQFFGPGTRLTVL.

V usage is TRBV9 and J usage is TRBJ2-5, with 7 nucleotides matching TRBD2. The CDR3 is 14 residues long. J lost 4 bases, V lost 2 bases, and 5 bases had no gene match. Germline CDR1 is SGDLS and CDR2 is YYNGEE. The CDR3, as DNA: TGTGCCAGCAGCGTGTCTAGCGGTAGAGAGACCCAGTACTTC. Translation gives CASSVSSGRETQYF.

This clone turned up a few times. CDR3 nucleotides: TGTGCCAGCGGTCGGACTAGCGGGGCCGGCTACGAGCAGTACTTC. This codes for CASGRTSGAGYEQYF. The chain joins TRBV11-2 to TRBJ2-7; 12 nucleotides match TRBD2. The CDR3 is 15 amino acids. After removal of 8 bases from V and 3 bases from J, the junction contained 8 bases not matched to a gene. Germline V gene sequence: CDR1 SGHAT, CDR2 FQNNGV.

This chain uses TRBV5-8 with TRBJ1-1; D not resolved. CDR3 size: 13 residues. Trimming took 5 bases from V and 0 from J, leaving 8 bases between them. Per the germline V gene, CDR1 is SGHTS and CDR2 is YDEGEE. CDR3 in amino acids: CASSLTVNTEAFF. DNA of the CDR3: TGTGCCAGCAGTCTCACGGTGAACACTGAAGCTTTCTTT.

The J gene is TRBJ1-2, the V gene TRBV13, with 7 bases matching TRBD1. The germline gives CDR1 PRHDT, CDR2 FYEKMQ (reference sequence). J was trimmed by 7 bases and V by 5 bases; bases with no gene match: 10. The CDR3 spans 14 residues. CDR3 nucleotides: TGTGCCAGCAGCCAGACAACTGACAGGGTTGGCTACACCTTC. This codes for CASSQTTDRVGYTF.

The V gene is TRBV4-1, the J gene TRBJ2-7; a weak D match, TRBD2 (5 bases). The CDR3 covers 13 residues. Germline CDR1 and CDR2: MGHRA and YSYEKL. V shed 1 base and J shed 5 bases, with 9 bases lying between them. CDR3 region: CASSQVPGNEQYF. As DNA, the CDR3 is TGCGCCAGCAGCCAAGTTCCCGGGAACGAGCAGTACTTC.

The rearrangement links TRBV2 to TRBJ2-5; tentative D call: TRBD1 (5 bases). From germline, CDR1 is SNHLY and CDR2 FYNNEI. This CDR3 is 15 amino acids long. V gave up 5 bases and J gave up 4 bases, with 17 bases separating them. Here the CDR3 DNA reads TGTGCCAGCAGTCCAAACGTGGGGCATCCAGAGACCCAGTACTTC. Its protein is CASSPNVGHPETQYF.

The CDR3 reads CASKKRGAVEVYF. CDR3 sequence (DNA): TGTGCCAGTAAAAAGCGGGGGGCCGTCGAAGTTTACTTC. V and J are TRBV19 and TRBJ2-7; 9 bases agree with TRBD2. The length of the CDR3 is 13 residues. Trimming cost V 7 bases and J 13 bases; bases outside gene matches: 14. The V gene's germline CDR1 is LNHDA and CDR2 SQIVND (reference sequence).

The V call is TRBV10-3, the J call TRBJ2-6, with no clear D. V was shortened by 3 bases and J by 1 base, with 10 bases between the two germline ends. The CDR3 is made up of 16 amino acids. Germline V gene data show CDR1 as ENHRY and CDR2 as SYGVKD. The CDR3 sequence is CAISDYIGSGANVLTF. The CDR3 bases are TGTGCCATCAGTGACTACATAGGGTCTGGGGCCAACGTCCTGACTTTC.

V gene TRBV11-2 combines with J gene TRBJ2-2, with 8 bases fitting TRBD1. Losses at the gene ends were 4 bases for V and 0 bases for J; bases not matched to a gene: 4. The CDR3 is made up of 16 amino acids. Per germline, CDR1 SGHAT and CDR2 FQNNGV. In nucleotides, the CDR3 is TGTGCCAGCAGCTCCCCGGGACAGGCGAACACCGGGGAGCTGTTTTTT. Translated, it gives CASSSPGQANTGELFF. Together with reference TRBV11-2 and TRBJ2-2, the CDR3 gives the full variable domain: EAGVAQSPRYKIIEKRQSVAFWCNPISGHATLYWYQQILGQGPKLLIQFQNNGVVDDSQLPKDRFSAERLKGVDSTLKIQPAKLEDSAVYLCASSSPGQANTGELFFGEGSRLTVL.

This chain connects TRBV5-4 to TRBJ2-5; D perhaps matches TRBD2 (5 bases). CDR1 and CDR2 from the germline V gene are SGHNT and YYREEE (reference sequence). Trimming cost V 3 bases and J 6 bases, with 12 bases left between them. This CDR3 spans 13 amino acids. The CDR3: CASSSAGLKTQYF. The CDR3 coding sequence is TGTGCCAGCAGCTCGGCGGGTTTGAAGACCCAGTACTTC.

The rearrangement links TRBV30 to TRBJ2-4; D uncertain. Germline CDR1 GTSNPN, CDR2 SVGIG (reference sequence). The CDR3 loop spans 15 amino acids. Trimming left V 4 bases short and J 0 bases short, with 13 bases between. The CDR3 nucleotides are TGTGCCTGGATGTCGATTCGGGTAGCCAAAAACATTCAGTACTTC. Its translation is CAWMSIRVAKNIQYF.

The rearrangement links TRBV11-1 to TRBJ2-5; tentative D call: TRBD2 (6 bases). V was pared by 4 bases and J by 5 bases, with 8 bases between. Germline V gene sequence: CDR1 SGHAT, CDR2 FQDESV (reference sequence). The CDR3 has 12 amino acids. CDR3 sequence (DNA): TGTGCCAGCAGCTGGGACTCGGAGACCCAGTACTTC. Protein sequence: CASSWDSETQYF.

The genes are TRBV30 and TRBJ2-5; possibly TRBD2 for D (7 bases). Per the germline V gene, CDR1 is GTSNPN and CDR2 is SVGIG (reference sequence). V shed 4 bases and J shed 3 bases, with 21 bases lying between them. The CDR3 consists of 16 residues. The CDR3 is CAWTPPIRGREETQYF. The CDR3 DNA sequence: TGTGCCTGGACTCCACCGATTAGGGGGAGGGAAGAGACCCAGTACTTC.

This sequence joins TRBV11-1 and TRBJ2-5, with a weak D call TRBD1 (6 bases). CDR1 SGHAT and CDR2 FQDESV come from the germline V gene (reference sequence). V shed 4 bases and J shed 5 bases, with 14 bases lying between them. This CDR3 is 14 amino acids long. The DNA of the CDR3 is TGTGCCAGCAGCTCCGAGACAGGCGAGGAGACCCAGTACTTC. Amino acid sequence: CASSSETGEETQYF.

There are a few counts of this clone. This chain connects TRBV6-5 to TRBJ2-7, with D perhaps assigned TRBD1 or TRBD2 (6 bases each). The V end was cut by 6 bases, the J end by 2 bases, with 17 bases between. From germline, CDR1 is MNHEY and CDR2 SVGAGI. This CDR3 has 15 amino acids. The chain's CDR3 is CASSSSWGATYEQYF. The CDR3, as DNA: TGTGCCAGCAGCTCCTCCTGGGGGGCGACCTACGAGCAGTACTTC.

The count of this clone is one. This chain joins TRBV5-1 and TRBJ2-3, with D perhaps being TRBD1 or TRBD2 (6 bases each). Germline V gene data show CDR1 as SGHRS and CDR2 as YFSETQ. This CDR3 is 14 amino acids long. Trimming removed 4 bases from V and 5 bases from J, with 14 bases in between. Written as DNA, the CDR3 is TGCGCCAGCAGCCCGGGGGCAGGGAAAGATACGCAGTATTTT. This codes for CASSPGAGKDTQYF.

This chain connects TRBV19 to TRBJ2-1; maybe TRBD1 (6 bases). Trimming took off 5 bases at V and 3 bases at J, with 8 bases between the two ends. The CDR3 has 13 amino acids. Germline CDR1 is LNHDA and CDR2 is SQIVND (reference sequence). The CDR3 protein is CASSRGGYNEQFF. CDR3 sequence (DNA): TGTGCCAGTAGTCGAGGGGGCTACAATGAGCAGTTCTTC.

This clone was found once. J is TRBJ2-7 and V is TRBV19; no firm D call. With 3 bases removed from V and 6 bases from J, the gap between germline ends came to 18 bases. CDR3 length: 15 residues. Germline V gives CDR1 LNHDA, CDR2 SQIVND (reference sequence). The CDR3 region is CASSMWTSPAGEQYF. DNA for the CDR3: TGTGCCAGTAGTATGTGGACCTCCCCGGCTGGCGAGCAGTACTTC.

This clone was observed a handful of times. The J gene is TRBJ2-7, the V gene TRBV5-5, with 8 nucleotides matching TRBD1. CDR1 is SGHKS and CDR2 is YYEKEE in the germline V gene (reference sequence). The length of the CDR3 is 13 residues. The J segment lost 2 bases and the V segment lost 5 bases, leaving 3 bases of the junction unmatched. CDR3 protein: CASRGTGTYEQYF. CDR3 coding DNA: TGTGCCAGCAGAGGGACAGGAACCTACGAGCAGTACTTC.

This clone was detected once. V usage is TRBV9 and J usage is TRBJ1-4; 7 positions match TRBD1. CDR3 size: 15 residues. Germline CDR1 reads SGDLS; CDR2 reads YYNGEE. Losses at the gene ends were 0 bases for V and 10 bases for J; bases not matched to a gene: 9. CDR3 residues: CASSVASAGGGKLFF. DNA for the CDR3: TGTGCCAGCAGCGTAGCTTCGGCAGGGGGTGGAAAACTGTTTTTT.